Listed here are 22 T cell receptor beta chains from one sample, sequenced in a study of blood T cell repertoires in COVID-19. Libraries were prepared by immunoSEQ multiplex PCR; TCRdb keeps only in-frame clonotypes and omits some of them. The sample contains 40,000 to 50,000 clones, roughly 90% of which appear only once. The sequenced sample consisted of peripheral blood. The receptors were sampled from an older man with active COVID-19.

This sequence joins TRBV30 and TRBJ2-5; weak D call: TRBD2 (5 bases). Deletions cut 0 bases from V and 7 bases from J, with 12 bases between. The CDR3 loop spans 13 amino acids. In germline, CDR1 is GTSNPN, CDR2 SVGIG (reference sequence). In DNA, the CDR3 is TGTGCCTGGAGTGTAGGTGCAGAGGGGACCCAGTACTTC. It encodes CAWSVGAEGTQYF.

V usage is TRBV28 and J usage is TRBJ1-2, with 7 bases matching TRBD1. The V and J ends lost 6 bases and 9 bases, in that order; junction bases with no gene match: 10. Germline lookup yields CDR1 MDHEN and CDR2 SYDVKM. This CDR3 comprises 13 residues. The DNA of the CDR3 is TGTGCCAGCAGCCGGCGACAGGGTCGGAGCTACACCTTC. Its protein is CASSRRQGRSYTF.

The J gene is TRBJ1-2, the V gene TRBV19; 9 bases fit TRBD1. With V trimmed by 5 bases and J by 7 bases, 11 bases remained unmatched. Germline CDR1 is LNHDA and CDR2 is SQIVND (reference sequence). CDR3 length equals 15 residues. The CDR3 DNA reads as TGTGCCAGTAGTGGAAAAGGACAGGGGTATTCTGGCTACACCTTC. This translates into CASSGKGQGYSGYTF.

The chain couples TRBV27 to TRBJ2-7; a weak D match, TRBD1 (6 bases). Per the germline V gene, CDR1 is MNHEY and CDR2 is SMNVEV (reference sequence). Trimming took 4 bases from V and 8 from J, leaving 9 bases between them. The CDR3 contains 11 residues. CDR3 DNA: TGTGCCAGCAGTTCTGGGGGCAAGCAGTACTTC. Its translation is CASSSGGKQYF.

The V gene is TRBV4-3, the J gene TRBJ2-2; D remains ambiguous. V lost 0 bases and J 0 bases, leaving 8 bases between the germline ends. The CDR3 covers 16 residues. CDR1 is LGHNA and CDR2 is YSLEER in the germline V gene. This chain's CDR3 is CASSQESAANTGELFF. Here the CDR3 DNA reads TGCGCCAGCAGCCAAGAGAGCGCCGCGAACACCGGGGAGCTGTTTTTT.

This chain connects TRBV30 to TRBJ1-5; D gene uncertain. From germline, CDR1 is GTSNPN and CDR2 SVGIG (reference sequence). Trimming took 0 bases from V and 7 from J, leaving 4 bases between them. CDR3 length equals 11 residues. CDR3 coding DNA: TGTGCCTGGAGTGTACAACAGCCCCAGCATTTT. This codes for CAWSVQQPQHF.

This chain links TRBV28 with TRBJ1-2; 7 bases map to TRBD1. This CDR3 spans 15 amino acids. V shed 5 bases, J shed 4 bases, and the junction held 10 bases outside the gene matches. CDR1 and CDR2 (germline): MDHEN, SYDVKM. This chain's CDR3 is CASSQTGTLGYGYTF. DNA of the CDR3: TGTGCCAGCAGTCAGACAGGGACGTTGGGCTATGGCTACACCTTC.

The chain joins TRBV11-2 to TRBJ2-7; TRBD2 matches at 10 bases. CDR1 SGHAT and CDR2 FQNNGV come from the germline V gene. Unmatched junction bases numbered 11, after V lost 0 bases and J lost 3 bases. The CDR3 length is 18 residues. The chain's CDR3 is CASSLDLLPGLASYEQYF. The CDR3 nucleotides read TGTGCCAGCAGCTTAGATTTACTACCGGGACTAGCGAGCTACGAGCAGTACTTC.

The gene calls are TRBV27 and TRBJ2-2; 8 nucleotides agree with TRBD1. The V gene end was trimmed by 5 bases and the J gene end by 8 bases; junction bases not matched to a gene: 7. The CDR3 contains 14 residues. The germline CDR1 and CDR2 sequences are MNHEY and SMNVEV (reference sequence). CDR3 nucleotides: TGTGCCAGCAGTCGATACAGGGGGTCAGGGGAGCTGTTTTTT. Protein product: CASSRYRGSGELFF.

This clone was seen only once. This sequence joins TRBV7-2 and TRBJ2-7; tentatively, D is TRBD2 (7 bases). The CDR3 is made up of 16 amino acids. V shed 0 bases and J shed 3 bases, with 15 bases lying between them. Germline V lookup: CDR1 SGHTA, CDR2 FQGNSA. This CDR3 is CASSLARGTRGYEQYF. CDR3 nucleotides: TGTGCCAGCAGCTTAGCGCGGGGGACAAGGGGCTACGAGCAGTACTTC.

This clone showed up just once. V and J are TRBV5-1 and TRBJ2-1, with D tentatively TRBD2 (6 bases). V was pared by 4 bases and J by 0 bases, with 14 bases between. The germline gives CDR1 SGHRS, CDR2 YFSETQ. This CDR3 contains 16 residues. CDR3 in DNA: TGCGCCAGCAGCACCGGGAGACAGAGCTCCTACAATGAGCAGTTCTTC. This codes for CASSTGRQSSYNEQFF.

The gene calls are TRBV28 and TRBJ1-5, with 9 positions matching TRBD1. Germline CDR1 and CDR2: MDHEN and SYDVKM. CDR3 size: 15 residues. V lost 4 bases, J lost 6 bases, and 7 bases stayed unmatched. The CDR3 DNA sequence: TGTGCCAGCAGTTCCCCGGGACAGGGTGGTCAGCCCCAGCATTTT. Protein: CASSSPGQGGQPQHF. The complete variable domain, with remaining parts taken from reference TRBV28 and TRBJ1-5, reads DVKVTQSSRYLVKRTGEKVFLECVQDMDHENMFWYRQDPGLGLRLIYFSYDVKMKEKGDIPEGYSVSREKKERFSLILESASTNQTSMYLCASSSPGQGGQPQHFGDGTRLSIL.

V is TRBV9 and J is TRBJ1-6; D may be TRBD1 (6 bases). Germline loops: CDR1 SGDLS, CDR2 YYNGEE. The CDR3 loop spans 17 amino acids. Trimming shortened V by 4 bases and J by 3 bases, and 17 bases separated the two germline ends. For the CDR3, the DNA is TGTGCCAGCAGCCCGAGGGCAGGGGCCTTCTATAATTCACCCCTCCACTTT. Residues: CASSPRAGAFYNSPLHF.

This clone was detected once. The rearrangement joins TRBV7-9 to TRBJ2-7; tentative D call: TRBD1 (6 bases). This CDR3 comprises 16 residues. V was pared by 5 bases and J by 1 base, with 18 bases between. Germline CDR1 is SEHNR and CDR2 is FQNEAQ (reference sequence). The DNA of the CDR3 is TGTGCCAGCAGCAAGGGGGTGGTGGAGAGATCCTACGAGCAGTACTTC. Translated: CASSKGVVERSYEQYF.

This sequence joins TRBV28 and TRBJ2-7; 9 nucleotides match TRBD1. Losses at the gene ends were 5 bases for V and 3 bases for J; bases not matched to a gene: 8. The CDR3 is made up of 15 amino acids. Germline CDR1 is MDHEN and CDR2 is SYDVKM. The CDR3 bases are TGTGCCAGCAGTCTAGGACAGGGGACTTTCTACGAGCAGTACTTC. Its translation is CASSLGQGTFYEQYF.

The chain couples TRBV27 to TRBJ2-1; perhaps TRBD2 as D (5 bases). Germline V gene lookup returns CDR1 MNHEY and CDR2 SMNVEV (reference sequence). The germline V and J ends were trimmed by 5 bases and 6 bases, with 14 bases remaining between them. The CDR3 is 14 amino acids. The CDR3 region is CASSRDLSGNEQFF. CDR3 sequence (DNA): TGTGCCAGCAGTCGAGACCTAAGCGGCAATGAGCAGTTCTTC.

The count of this clone is one. CDR3 DNA: TGTGCCAGCAGCTCCCCTTGGGACACTAGGACTAGAAAAGAGACCCAGTACTTC. Translating gives CASSSPWDTRTRKETQYF. This chain uses TRBV7-6 with TRBJ2-5; possibly TRBD2 for D (7 bases). V lost 4 bases and J lost 3, with 24 bases in between. Germline V gene data show CDR1 as SGHVS and CDR2 as FNYEAQ. The CDR3 is 18 residues long.

The V gene is TRBV5-4, the J gene TRBJ2-7; weak D call: TRBD2 (5 bases). V gave up 4 bases and J gave up 1 base, with 18 bases separating them. This CDR3 region has 16 residues. Germline values: CDR1 SGHNT, CDR2 YYREEE (reference sequence). Written as DNA, the CDR3 is TGTGCCAGCAGCCCTGGCGAGGGCCGCCCATCCTACGAGCAGTACTTC. This codes for CASSPGEGRPSYEQYF.

The chain joins TRBV7-2 to TRBJ1-1, with 7 positions matching TRBD1. The germline V gene has CDR1 SGHTA and CDR2 FQGNSA. The junction had 10 bases not matched to a gene; V was cut back by 5 bases and J by 7 bases. The CDR3 is 14 residues long. The CDR3: CASSALTGTREAFF. The CDR3 DNA reads as TGTGCCAGCAGCGCCTTGACAGGGACTCGTGAAGCTTTCTTT.

The rearrangement joins TRBV18 to TRBJ2-1; 7 positions agree with TRBD1. In germline, CDR1 is KGHSH, CDR2 LQKENI. This CDR3 has 15 amino acids. V shed 3 bases, J shed 4 bases, and the junction held 6 bases outside the gene matches. The CDR3 loop reads CASSPRDRNYNEQFF. Here the CDR3 DNA reads TGTGCCAGCTCACCTCGGGACAGAAATTACAATGAGCAGTTCTTC. Full variable domain (outside the CDR3, taken from reference TRBV18 and TRBJ2-1): NAGVMQNPRHLVRRRGQEARLRCSPMKGHSHVYWYRQLPEEGLKFMVYLQKENIIDESGMPKERFSAEFPKEGPSILRIQQVVRGDSAAYFCASSPRDRNYNEQFFGPGTRLTVL.

V and J are TRBV3-1 (or the pseudogene TRBV3-2) and TRBJ1-6; D gene uncertain. V lost 2 bases and J 7 bases, leaving 12 bases between the germline ends. The CDR3 is 15 amino acids. Germline V gives CDR1 LGHDT, CDR2 YNNKEL (reference sequence). As DNA, the CDR3 is TGTGCCAGCAGCCAACCAACGTATCGGAATTCACCCCTCCACTTT. Translation gives CASSQPTYRNSPLHF.

The rearrangement links TRBV27 to TRBJ2-1, with 14 bases that match TRBD2. The CDR3 runs to 17 residues. The V and J ends lost 0 bases and 6 bases, in that order; junction bases with no gene match: 4. Germline loops: CDR1 MNHEY, CDR2 SMNVEV (reference sequence). The CDR3 here is CASSLSKTSGRANEQFF. In nucleotides, the CDR3 is TGTGCCAGCAGTTTATCGAAGACTAGCGGGAGGGCCAATGAGCAGTTCTTC.